The rows below give T cell receptor beta chains drawn from one sample of a study of graft-versus-host responses after intestinal transplantation. Assay: immunoSEQ multiplex PCR; the TCRdb copy retains only in-frame clones and omits some. The sample consists of some 21,000 clones, roughly 33% of them appearing once. Sequenced here: alloreactive CD8+ T cells from a mixed lymphocyte reaction culture, sampled before intestinal transplant. The receptor source for this set is a human patient who received an intestinal transplant. CDR3s include the opening cysteine and the closing phenylalanine or tryptophan. Fields, in order: CDR3 length, V gene, J gene, D gene, clone size, CDR3 protein, CDR3 DNA. D genes are given only for firm matches. The listing skips clone size in some rows; elsewhere it reads once, few, many or a size class.

14	TRBV6-6	TRBJ2-7	TRBD1	NA	CASSYGQGAFEQYF	TGTGCCAGCAGTTACGGGCAGGGGGCCTTCGAGCAGTACTTC
13	TRBV27	TRBJ1-2	NA	NA	CASSLTGNYGYTF	TGTGCCAGCAGTTTAACAGGCAACTATGGCTACACCTTC
15	TRBV4-1	TRBJ2-7	NA	medium-sized	CASSQETAKWGEQYF	TGCGCCAGCAGCCAAGAGACAGCAAAGTGGGGCGAGCAGTACTTC
13	TRBV2	TRBJ2-1	TRBD2	NA	CALGTRSYNEQFF	TGTGCCTTGGGGACTAGATCCTACAATGAGCAGTTCTTC
15	TRBV5-5	TRBJ1-2	TRBD1	NA	CASSLTGQDVAGYTF	TGTGCCAGCAGCTTGACGGGACAGGACGTTGCTGGCTACACCTTC
15	TRBV19	TRBJ2-7	TRBD1	NA	CASSIGPGQGYEQYF	TGTGCCAGTAGTATCGGGCCGGGACAGGGCTACGAGCAGTACTTC
15	TRBV5-4	TRBJ2-1	TRBD1	once	CASSLERTGGVEQFF	TGTGCCAGCAGCTTGGAGAGGACAGGGGGCGTTGAGCAGTTCTTC
13	TRBV27	TRBJ2-7	TRBD2	medium-sized	CASSLGLAYEQYF	TGTGCCAGCAGTTTGGGACTAGCCTACGAGCAGTACTTC
15	TRBV6-5	TRBJ2-1	NA	few	CASRGVDSPYNEQFF	TGTGCCAGCAGGGGAGTGGACTCCCCTTACAATGAGCAGTTCTTC
16	TRBV7-9	TRBJ1-2	TRBD1	NA	CASSLAHRGDFYGYTF	TGTGCCAGCAGCTTAGCGCACAGGGGGGACTTCTATGGCTACACCTTC
19	TRBV6-4	TRBJ1-5	TRBD1	NA	CASSDSRRGPPVSNQPQHF	TGTGCCAGCAGTGACTCGCGTAGGGGGCCTCCTGTGAGCAATCAGCCCCAGCATTTT
15	TRBV13	TRBJ2-7	NA	few	CASSFHGSSFYEQYF	TGTGCCAGCAGCTTCCATGGCTCCAGCTTCTACGAGCAGTACTTC
17	TRBV5-1	TRBJ2-3	NA	NA	CASSLRRGFPSTDTQYF	TGCGCCAGCAGCTTGCGAAGGGGGTTCCCTAGCACAGATACGCAGTATTTT
17	TRBV4-1	TRBJ2-7	TRBD2	NA	CASSQAGLAGGSYEQYF	TGCGCCAGCAGCCAAGCTGGACTAGCGGGAGGCTCCTACGAGCAGTACTTC
15	TRBV27	TRBJ2-3	TRBD2	NA	CASSFWEGPTDTQYF	TGTGCCAGCAGTTTCTGGGAGGGTCCCACAGATACGCAGTATTTT
15	TRBV5-4	TRBJ2-3	TRBD2	NA	CARSQAGPSTDTQYF	TGTGCCAGAAGCCAAGCGGGGCCGAGCACAGATACGCAGTATTTT
14	TRBV5-1	TRBJ2-7	TRBD1	once	CASSTGTGSYEQYF	TGCGCCAGCAGCACCGGGACAGGGTCCTACGAGCAGTACTTC
14	TRBV4-1	TRBJ2-7	TRBD1	NA	CASSHGQGAYEQYF	TGCGCCAGCAGCCACGGACAGGGGGCGTATGAGCAGTACTTC
17	TRBV7-2	TRBJ2-3	TRBD2	NA	CASSLVGLAVLTDTQYF	TGTGCCAGCAGCTTAGTGGGACTAGCGGTCCTCACAGATACGCAGTATTTT
12	TRBV7-2	TRBJ2-7	NA	few	CASSQSYYEQYF	TGTGCCAGCAGCCAATCTTACTACGAGCAGTACTTC
11	TRBV10-2	TRBJ2-1	NA	NA	CASTGLNEQFF	TGCGCCAGCACAGGGTTGAATGAGCAGTTCTTC
13	TRBV5-4	TRBJ2-1	NA	once	CASSLLGYNEQFF	TGTGCCAGCAGCTTGCTTGGATACAATGAGCAGTTCTTC
13	TRBV9	TRBJ2-3	NA	NA	CASSSDGTDTQYF	TGTGCCAGCAGCTCAGACGGCACAGATACGCAGTATTTT
14	TRBV6-6	TRBJ1-2	NA	few	CASSYMGVRYGYTF	TGTGCCAGCAGTTACATGGGGGTTCGCTATGGCTACACCTTC
14	TRBV6-5	TRBJ1-1	NA	medium-sized	CASSYGWGNTEAFF	TGTGCCAGCAGTTATGGCTGGGGGAACACTGAAGCTTTCTTT
20	TRBV4-2	TRBJ2-1	TRBD2	few	CASSMGTSGRVFLSYNEQFF	TGTGCCAGCAGCATGGGGACTAGCGGGAGGGTCTTTCTATCCTACAATGAGCAGTTCTTC
14	TRBV5-1	TRBJ2-7	TRBD1	many	CASSPGTGDYEQYF	TGCGCCAGCAGCCCCGGGACAGGTGACTACGAGCAGTACTTC
15	TRBV4-1	TRBJ2-1	TRBD2	few	CASSLGLAGGNEQFF	TGCGCCAGCAGCCTCGGACTAGCGGGAGGGAACGAGCAGTTCTTC
13	TRBV6-6	TRBJ1-6	NA	few	CASSTVGNSPLHF	TGTGCCAGCAGTACGGTTGGGAATTCACCCCTCCACTTT
12	TRBV19	TRBJ1-1	NA	NA	CASSIGNTEAFF	TGTGCCAGTAGTATCGGGAACACTGAAGCTTTCTTT
18	TRBV11-2	TRBJ1-6	TRBD1	NA	CASTQTPVIQGMGSPLHF	TGTGCCAGCACCCAAACCCCTGTCATACAGGGGATGGGCTCACCCCTCCACTTT
13	TRBV6-5	TRBJ2-7	NA	NA	CASSKTSSYEQYF	TGTGCCAGCAGCAAAACCAGCTCCTACGAGCAGTACTTC
17	TRBV7-9	TRBJ1-2	TRBD1	NA	CASSTGTGDLDNYGYTF	TGTGCCAGCAGCACCGGGACAGGGGATTTGGATAACTATGGCTACACCTTC
14	TRBV19	TRBJ1-5	NA	few	CASNQGSTGQPQHF	TGTGCCAGTAACCAGGGATCTACCGGACAGCCCCAGCATTTT
15	TRBV13	TRBJ2-7	TRBD2	NA	CASSSRRGRPHEQYF	TGTGCCAGCAGCTCCCGTCGCGGGAGGCCCCACGAGCAGTACTTC
15	TRBV7-2	TRBJ2-5	TRBD1	few	CASSSSTGGGETQYF	TGTGCCAGCAGCTCTTCGACAGGGGGGGGAGAGACCCAGTACTTC
15	TRBV4-1	TRBJ2-6	NA	few	CASSQGADGANVLTF	TGCGCCAGCAGCCAGGGGGCTGATGGGGCCAACGTCCTGACTTTC
13	TRBV4-1	TRBJ2-7	NA	few	CASSQDGSYEQYF	TGCGCCAGCAGCCAAGACGGATCCTACGAGCAGTACTTC
15	TRBV13	TRBJ2-1	TRBD1	NA	CASSIRGPSYNEQFF	TGTGCCAGCAGCATCAGGGGGCCCTCCTACAATGAGCAGTTCTTC
14	TRBV27	TRBJ1-2	NA	few	CASSFLGAGYGYTF	TGTGCCAGCAGTTTTTTGGGGGCAGGCTATGGCTACACCTTC
12	TRBV6-5	TRBJ1-2	NA	NA	CASSYGGYGYTF	TGTGCCAGCAGTTACGGGGGGTATGGCTACACCTTC
17	TRBV4-1	TRBJ2-3	NA	NA	CASSQIGQGGSTDTQYF	TGCGCCAGCAGCCAGATTGGACAGGGAGGGAGCACAGATACGCAGTATTTT
14	TRBV4-1	TRBJ2-5	NA	medium-sized	CASSQAWEQETQYF	TGCGCCAGCAGCCAAGCGTGGGAGCAAGAGACCCAGTACTTC
15	TRBV6-5	TRBJ1-4	NA	few	CASSYLEFINEKLFF	TGTGCCAGCAGTTACTTAGAGTTTATTAATGAAAAACTGTTTTTT
13	TRBV6-5	TRBJ2-7	NA	few	CASSYRVAYEQYF	TGTGCCAGCAGTTATAGGGTGGCCTACGAGCAGTACTTC
15	TRBV29-1	TRBJ2-2	NA	few	CCVEDYRGATGELFF	TGCTGCGTGGAGGACTACAGGGGAGCCACCGGGGAGCTGTTTTTT
12	TRBV5-4	TRBJ2-1	NA	NA	CASSGGLSEQFF	TGTGCCAGCAGCGGGGGGCTATCGGAGCAGTTCTTC
14	TRBV18	TRBJ2-2	NA	NA	CASSPRVNPGELFF	TGTGCCAGCTCCCCGCGAGTCAACCCCGGGGAGCTGTTTTTT
14	TRBV4-1	TRBJ2-7	TRBD2	few	CASSQVEGGYEQYF	TGCGCCAGCAGCCAAGTTGAGGGAGGGTACGAGCAGTACTTC
16	TRBV11-1	TRBJ1-4	NA	NA	CASSQGQFATNEKLFF	TGTGCCAGCAGCCAAGGACAGTTTGCAACTAATGAAAAACTGTTTTTT
13	TRBV6-6	TRBJ2-2	NA	NA	CASSPLLTGELFF	TGTGCCAGCAGTCCGTTACTAACCGGGGAGCTGTTTTTT
13	TRBV27	TRBJ1-2	TRBD1	NA	CASRLGLTGGYTF	TGTGCCAGCAGGTTAGGTCTGACAGGGGGCTACACCTTC
17	TRBV1	TRBJ1-1	NA	NA	CTSSQALPRGLDTEAFF	TGCACCAGCAGCCAAGCCTTACCCAGGGGGCTTGACACTGAAGCTTTCTTT
12	TRBV6-1	TRBJ2-3	NA	few	CASGYSSGTQYF	TGTGCCAGCGGGTATAGTTCAGGTACGCAGTATTTT